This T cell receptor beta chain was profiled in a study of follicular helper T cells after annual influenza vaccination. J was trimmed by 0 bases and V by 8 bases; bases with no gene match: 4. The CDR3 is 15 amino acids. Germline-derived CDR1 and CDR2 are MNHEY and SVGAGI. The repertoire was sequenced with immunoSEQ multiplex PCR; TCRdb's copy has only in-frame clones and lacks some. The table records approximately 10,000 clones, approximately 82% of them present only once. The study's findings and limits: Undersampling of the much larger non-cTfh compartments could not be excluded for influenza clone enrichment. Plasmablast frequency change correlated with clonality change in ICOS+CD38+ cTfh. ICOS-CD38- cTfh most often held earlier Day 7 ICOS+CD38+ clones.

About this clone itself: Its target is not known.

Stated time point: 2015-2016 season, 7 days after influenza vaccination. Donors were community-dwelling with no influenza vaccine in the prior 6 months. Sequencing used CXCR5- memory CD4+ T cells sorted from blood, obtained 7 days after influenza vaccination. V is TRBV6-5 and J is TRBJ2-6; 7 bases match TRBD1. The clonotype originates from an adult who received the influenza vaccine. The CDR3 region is CASDRAPSGANVLTF. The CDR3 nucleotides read TGTGCCAGCGACAGGGCCCCCTCTGGGGCCAACGTCCTGACTTTC.